These 19 T cell receptor beta chains share one sample of origin, sequenced in a study of blood T cell dynamics during melanoma immunotherapy. TCRdb's copy holds only in-frame clones and misses some; the assay was immunoSEQ multiplex PCR. The sample consists of 8,500 to 10,000 clones, roughly 90% of them appearing once. Specified time point: pre-treatment baseline. The sequencing here drew on blood, taken from a patient treated with checkpoint blockade. These receptors were obtained from a human donor with melanoma.

The chain employs TRBV28 and TRBJ2-1, with D possibly called TRBD1 or TRBD2 (5 bases each). The germline V gene encodes CDR1 MDHEN and CDR2 SYDVKM. This CDR3 has 13 residues. Deletions cut 5 bases from V and 7 bases from J, with 12 bases between. CDR3 protein: CASSPGPLNEQFF. The CDR3 DNA reads as TGTGCCAGCAGTCCGGGACCTTTGAATGAGCAGTTCTTC.

This chain uses TRBV19 with TRBJ2-1, with 9 bases aligning to TRBD2. Germline CDR1 reads LNHDA; CDR2 reads SQIVND (reference sequence). The CDR3 loop spans 15 amino acids. V shed 3 bases and J 3 bases; nucleotides not matched to a gene: 3. CDR3 amino acids: CASSMATSGYNEQFF. For the CDR3, the DNA is TGTGCCAGTAGTATGGCGACTAGCGGCTACAATGAGCAGTTCTTC.

The chain carries TRBV7-6 and TRBJ2-3; D uncertain. Germline values: CDR1 SGHVS, CDR2 FNYEAQ. CDR3 length: 17 residues. V was cut by 1 base and J by 0 bases, with 14 bases left in between. The CDR3 loop reads CASSLGALSPSTDTQYF. CDR3 DNA sequence: TGTGCCAGCAGCTTAGGGGCACTCTCTCCTAGCACAGATACGCAGTATTTT.

This clone was seen just once. The chain carries TRBV28 and TRBJ1-4, with TRBD1 as a possible D gene (5 bases). The CDR3 runs to 15 residues. Germline values: CDR1 MDHEN, CDR2 SYDVKM. Between the trimmed V and J ends, which lost 1 base and 6 bases, there was a span of 12 bases. The CDR3 sequence: CASSLYGALDEKLFF. The CDR3 DNA is TGTGCCAGCAGTTTATATGGGGCGCTGGATGAAAAACTGTTTTTT.

The V and J genes are TRBV5-1 and TRBJ1-6; D may be TRBD1 (5 bases). The V and J ends lost 0 bases and 7 bases respectively, with 8 bases between them. CDR1 and CDR2 from the germline V gene are SGHRS and YFSETQ. This CDR3 has 14 amino acids. The CDR3 nucleotides read TGCGCCAGCAGCTTGGCAGGGTCCAATTCACCCCTCCACTTT. This gives the protein CASSLAGSNSPLHF.

This chain links TRBV5-1 with TRBJ2-2, with a weak D call TRBD2 (6 bases). V lost 9 bases, J lost 5 bases, and 20 bases lay in between. The CDR3 is 15 amino acids. Germline CDR1 and CDR2: SGHRS and YFSETQ. In DNA, the CDR3 is TGCGCCACCACATGGTCGGGAGACATTACCGGGGAGCTGTTTTTT. Amino acids: CATTWSGDITGELFF.

The chain uses TRBV7-3 and TRBJ2-1; D perhaps matches TRBD1 (6 bases). V was clipped by 5 bases and J by 5 bases, with 10 bases between them. The CDR3 loop spans 13 amino acids. Per germline, CDR1 SGHTA and CDR2 FQGTGA. Written as DNA, the CDR3 is TGTGCCAGCAGCACCTCAGGGGACAATGAGCAGTTCTTC. Translating gives CASSTSGDNEQFF.

CDR3 in DNA: TGTGCCAGCCGCCTCGAACAGGTCGTGAACACTGAAGCTTTCTTT. Translating gives CASRLEQVVNTEAFF. V usage is TRBV6-1 and J usage is TRBJ1-1; tentative D call: TRBD1 (5 bases). Germline V CDR1 and CDR2: MNHNS, SASEGT. V was pared by 8 bases and J by 0 bases, with 16 bases between. The CDR3 length is 15 residues.

The chain recombines TRBV30 with TRBJ2-7; D gene unclear. This CDR3 region has 13 residues. V lost 3 bases to trimming and J lost 5 bases, with 14 bases between them. Germline V lookup: CDR1 GTSNPN, CDR2 SVGIG (reference sequence). The CDR3 reads CAWRWTQNHEQYF. The CDR3 DNA is TGTGCCTGGAGGTGGACCCAGAACCACGAGCAGTACTTC.

This rearrangement joins TRBV7-2 to TRBJ1-1; D not certain. Trimming left V 6 bases short and J 1 base short, with 6 bases between. This CDR3 comprises 12 residues. Germline V gene lookup returns CDR1 SGHTA and CDR2 FQGNSA. The CDR3, as DNA: TGTGCCAGCAGGGGGTGGAACACTGAAGCTTTCTTT. It is translated as CASRGWNTEAFF.

The chain combines TRBV21-1 with TRBJ2-7; the D segment call TRBD2 is taken from the table without a DNA check. TRBV21-1 is a known pseudogene. The CDR3 has 15 residues. This CDR3 is CASSKEAQASYEQYF. The CDR3 DNA is TGTGCCAGCAGCAAGGAGGCCCAGGCGTCCTACGAGCAGTACTTC.

Only a few counts were recorded for this clone. The V gene is TRBV5-4, the J gene TRBJ2-7; 13 nucleotides line up with TRBD2. Germline trimming cut 4 bases from V and 0 bases from J; bases unmatched to any gene: 10. This CDR3 has 18 residues. Germline V gene lookup returns CDR1 SGHNT and CDR2 YYREEE (reference sequence). This CDR3 is CASSVYGGTSGTSYEQYF. The CDR3, as DNA: TGTGCCAGCAGCGTATACGGGGGGACTAGCGGGACCTCCTACGAGCAGTACTTC.

The gene calls are TRBV7-9 and TRBJ2-2; 10 positions agree with TRBD2. This CDR3 is built from 17 residues. V shed 3 bases and J 5 bases; nucleotides not matched to a gene: 9. CDR1 is SEHNR and CDR2 is FQNEAQ in the germline V gene (reference sequence). CDR3 DNA: TGTGCCAGCAGCTTCCCCTTAGCGGGAGGTATTACCGGGGAGCTGTTTTTT. It codes for CASSFPLAGGITGELFF.

V is TRBV29-1 and J is TRBJ1-5; D is perhaps TRBD1 (6 bases). This CDR3 is built from 16 residues. Germline assignment: CDR1 SQVTM and CDR2 ANQGSEA. The V end was cut by 5 bases, the J end by 1 base, with 18 bases between. CDR3 sequence reads: CSVSKQGSGSNQPQHF. The CDR3 DNA reads TGCAGCGTTTCAAAGCAGGGGTCTGGGAGCAATCAGCCCCAGCATTTT.

This chain links TRBV2 with TRBJ2-1; possibly TRBD1 for D (5 bases). V was pared by 6 bases and J by 4 bases, with 16 bases between. The CDR3 is made up of 15 amino acids. Germline V gene sequence: CDR1 SNHLY, CDR2 FYNNEI. CDR3 nucleotides: TGTGCCAGCAGCAGGGTTTCTCCCCCTTACAATGAGCAGTTCTTC. It yields the protein CASSRVSPPYNEQFF.

The V and J genes are TRBV7-3 and TRBJ2-4; D possibly corresponds to TRBD1 (5 bases). V was clipped by 5 bases and J by 8 bases, with 16 bases between them. The V gene's germline CDR1 is SGHTA and CDR2 FQGTGA. The CDR3 is 14 residues long. The CDR3 reads CASSPKPKGDIQYF. Here the CDR3 DNA reads TGTGCCAGCAGCCCAAAACCGAAAGGGGACATTCAGTACTTC.

The rearrangement uses TRBV9 and TRBJ2-2, with D maybe TRBD2 (7 bases). The germline V and J ends were trimmed by 4 bases and 4 bases, with 14 bases remaining between them. The germline CDR1 and CDR2 sequences are SGDLS and YYNGEE. This CDR3 region has 15 residues. The CDR3 DNA is TGTGCCAGCAGCCCCTGGGGAGGGGGCACCGGGGAGCTGTTTTTT. It translates to CASSPWGGGTGELFF.

CDR3 bases: TGTGCCAGCAGTTTAGGGAGCGGAGAGACCCAGTACTTC. Translating it yields CASSLGSGETQYF. The chain uses TRBV27 and TRBJ2-5; TRBD2 might be the D (5 bases). Germline CDR1 is MNHEY and CDR2 is SMNVEV (reference sequence). CDR3 length: 13 residues. Trimming removed 2 bases from V and 4 bases from J, with 8 bases in between.

A single count supports this clone. The chain is built from TRBV9 and TRBJ2-1, with 7 bases aligning to TRBD1. CDR1 and CDR2 from the germline V gene are SGDLS and YYNGEE. Trimming removed 3 bases from V and 0 bases from J; junction bases left unmatched: 9. This CDR3 spans 17 amino acids. The CDR3 protein is CASSATGQLSSYNEQFF. The CDR3 nucleotides are TGTGCCAGCAGCGCCACGGGACAGTTGAGCTCCTACAATGAGCAGTTCTTC.